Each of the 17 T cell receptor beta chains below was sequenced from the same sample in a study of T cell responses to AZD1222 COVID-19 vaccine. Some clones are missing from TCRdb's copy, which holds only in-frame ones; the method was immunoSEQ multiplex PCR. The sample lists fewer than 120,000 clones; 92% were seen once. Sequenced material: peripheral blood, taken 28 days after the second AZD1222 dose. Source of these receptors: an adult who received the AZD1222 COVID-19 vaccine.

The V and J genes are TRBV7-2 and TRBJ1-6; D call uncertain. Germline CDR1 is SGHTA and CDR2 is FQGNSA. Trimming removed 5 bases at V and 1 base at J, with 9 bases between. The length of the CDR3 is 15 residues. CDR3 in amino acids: CASSRARSYNSPLHF. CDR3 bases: TGTGCCAGCAGCCGCGCCCGGTCCTATAATTCACCCCTCCACTTT.

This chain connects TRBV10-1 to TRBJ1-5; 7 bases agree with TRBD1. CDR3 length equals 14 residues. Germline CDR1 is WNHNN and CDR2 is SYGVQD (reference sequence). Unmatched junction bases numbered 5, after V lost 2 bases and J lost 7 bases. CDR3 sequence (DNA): TGCGCCAGCAGTGAGACAGGGGTCCTCCAGCCCCAGCATTTT. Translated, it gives CASSETGVLQPQHF.

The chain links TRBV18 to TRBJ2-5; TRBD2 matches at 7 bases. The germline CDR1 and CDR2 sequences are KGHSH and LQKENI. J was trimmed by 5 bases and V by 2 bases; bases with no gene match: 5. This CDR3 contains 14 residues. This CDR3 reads CASSPAGEIETQYF. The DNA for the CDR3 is TGTGCCAGCTCACCAGCGGGGGAGATCGAGACCCAGTACTTC.

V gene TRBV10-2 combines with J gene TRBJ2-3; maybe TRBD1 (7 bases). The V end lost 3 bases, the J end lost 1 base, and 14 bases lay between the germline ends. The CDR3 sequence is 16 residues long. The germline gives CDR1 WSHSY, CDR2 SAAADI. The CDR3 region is CASSDPGGRRTDTQYF. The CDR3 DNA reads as TGCGCCAGCAGTGACCCAGGGGGGAGACGCACAGATACGCAGTATTTT.

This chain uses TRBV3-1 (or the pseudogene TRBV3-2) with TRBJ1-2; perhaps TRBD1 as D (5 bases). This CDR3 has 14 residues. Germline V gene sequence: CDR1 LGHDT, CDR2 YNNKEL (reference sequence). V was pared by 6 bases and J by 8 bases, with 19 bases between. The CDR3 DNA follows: TGTGCCAGCAGGTCTTCGGGGCCTTATGGAGGCTACACCTTC. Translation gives CASRSSGPYGGYTF.

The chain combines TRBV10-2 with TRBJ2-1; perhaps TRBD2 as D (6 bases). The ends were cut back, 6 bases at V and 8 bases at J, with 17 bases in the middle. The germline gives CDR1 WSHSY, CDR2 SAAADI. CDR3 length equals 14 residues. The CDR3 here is CASSRDFGGDEQFF. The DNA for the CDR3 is TGCGCCAGCAGCCGGGACTTCGGAGGAGATGAGCAGTTCTTC.

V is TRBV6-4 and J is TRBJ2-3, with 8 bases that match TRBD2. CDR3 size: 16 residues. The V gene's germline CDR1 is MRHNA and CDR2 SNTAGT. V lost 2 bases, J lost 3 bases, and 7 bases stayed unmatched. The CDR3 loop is CASSDLSGGETDTQYF. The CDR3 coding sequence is TGTGCCAGCAGTGACCTATCGGGGGGGGAGACAGATACGCAGTATTTT.

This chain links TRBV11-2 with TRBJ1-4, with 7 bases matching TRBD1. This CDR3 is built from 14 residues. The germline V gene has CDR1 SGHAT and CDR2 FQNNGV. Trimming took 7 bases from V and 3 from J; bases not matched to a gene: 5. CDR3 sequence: CASKTGLSNEKLFF. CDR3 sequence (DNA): TGTGCCAGCAAGACAGGGCTTTCTAATGAAAAACTGTTTTTT.

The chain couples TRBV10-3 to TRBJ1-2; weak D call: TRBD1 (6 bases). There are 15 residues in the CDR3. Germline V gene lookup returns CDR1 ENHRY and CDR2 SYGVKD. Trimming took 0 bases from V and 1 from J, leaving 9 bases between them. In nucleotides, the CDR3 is TGTGCCATCAGTGAGTCGACAGGCCTTAACTATGGCTACACCTTC. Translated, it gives CAISESTGLNYGYTF.

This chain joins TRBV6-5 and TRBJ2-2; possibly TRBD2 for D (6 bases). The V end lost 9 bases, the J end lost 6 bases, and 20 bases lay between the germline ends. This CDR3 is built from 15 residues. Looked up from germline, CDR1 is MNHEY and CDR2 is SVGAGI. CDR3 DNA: TGTGCCAGTACTCCCACGGGGCGGGACCCCGGGGAGCTGTTTTTT. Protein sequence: CASTPTGRDPGELFF.

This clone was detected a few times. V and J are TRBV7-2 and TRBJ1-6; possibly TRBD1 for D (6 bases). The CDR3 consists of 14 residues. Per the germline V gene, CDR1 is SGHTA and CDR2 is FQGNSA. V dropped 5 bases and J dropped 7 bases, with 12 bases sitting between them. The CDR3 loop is CASSVTGRNSPLHF. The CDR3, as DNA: TGTGCCAGCAGCGTTACAGGGAGAAATTCACCCCTCCACTTT.

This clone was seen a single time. The CDR3, as DNA: TGTGCCAGCAGCGTATCCCCACCGGAGACCCAGTACTTC. Protein product: CASSVSPPETQYF. The rearrangement links TRBV9 to TRBJ2-5; D gene uncertain. This CDR3 spans 13 amino acids. Germline V lookup: CDR1 SGDLS, CDR2 YYNGEE. Trimming cost V 1 base and J 5 bases, with 9 bases left between them.

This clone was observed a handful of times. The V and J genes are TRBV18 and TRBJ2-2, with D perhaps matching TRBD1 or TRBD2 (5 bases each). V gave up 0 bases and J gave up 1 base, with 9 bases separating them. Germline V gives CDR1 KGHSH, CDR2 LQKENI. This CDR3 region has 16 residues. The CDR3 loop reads CASSPPGPMNTGELFF. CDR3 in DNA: TGTGCCAGCTCACCACCGGGACCCATGAACACCGGGGAGCTGTTTTTT.

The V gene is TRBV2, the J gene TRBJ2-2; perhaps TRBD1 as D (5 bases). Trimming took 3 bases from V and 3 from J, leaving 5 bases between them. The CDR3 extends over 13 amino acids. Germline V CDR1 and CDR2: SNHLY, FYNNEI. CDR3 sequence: CASSDRDTGELFF. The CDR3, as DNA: TGTGCCAGCAGTGACAGGGACACCGGGGAGCTGTTTTTT.

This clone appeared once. The chain's CDR3 is CASSLRRNTQYF. CDR3 nucleotide sequence: TGTGCCAGCAGCTTAAGGCGAAATACGCAGTATTTT. This rearrangement joins TRBV7-9 to TRBJ2-3; D is unclear. From germline, CDR1 is SEHNR and CDR2 FQNEAQ (reference sequence). The CDR3 is 12 amino acids. The germline V and J ends were trimmed by 2 bases and 7 bases, with 7 bases remaining between them.

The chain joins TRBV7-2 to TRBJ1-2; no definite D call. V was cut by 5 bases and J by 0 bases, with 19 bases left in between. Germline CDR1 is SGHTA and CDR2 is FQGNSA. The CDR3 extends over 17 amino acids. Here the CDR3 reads CASSLQPRAPSNYGYTF. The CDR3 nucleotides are TGTGCCAGCAGCCTCCAACCCCGGGCACCTTCTAACTATGGCTACACCTTC.

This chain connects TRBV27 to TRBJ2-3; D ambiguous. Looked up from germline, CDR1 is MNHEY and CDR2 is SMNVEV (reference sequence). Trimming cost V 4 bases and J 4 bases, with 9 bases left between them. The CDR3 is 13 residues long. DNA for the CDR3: TGTGCCAGCAGTTATAGCACCCCAGATACGCAGTATTTT. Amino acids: CASSYSTPDTQYF.